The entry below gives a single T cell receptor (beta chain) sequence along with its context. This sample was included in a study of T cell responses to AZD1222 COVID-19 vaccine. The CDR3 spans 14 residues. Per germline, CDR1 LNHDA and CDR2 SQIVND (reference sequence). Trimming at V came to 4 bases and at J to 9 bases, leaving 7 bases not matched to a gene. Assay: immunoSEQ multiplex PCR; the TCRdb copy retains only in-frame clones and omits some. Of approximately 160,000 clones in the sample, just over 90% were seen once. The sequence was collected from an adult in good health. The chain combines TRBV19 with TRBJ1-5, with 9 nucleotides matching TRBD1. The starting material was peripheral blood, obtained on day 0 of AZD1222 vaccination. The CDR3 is CASSTGTGFGPQHF. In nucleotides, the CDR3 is TGTGCCAGTAGTACCGGGACAGGGTTCGGGCCCCAGCATTTT.